A selection of T cell receptor beta chains follows, all from one sample in a study of blood T cell repertoires in COVID-19. Produced via immunoSEQ multiplex PCR; TCRdb's table is partial and in-frame only. The table records hundreds of thousands of clones, around 88% of them present only once. Material: peripheral blood. These receptors came from a woman between 50 and 59 years old with acute or convalescent COVID-19. CDR3s include the opening cysteine and the closing phenylalanine or tryptophan. The order of the fields is CDR3 length, clone size, V gene, J gene, D gene, CDR3 protein, CDR3 DNA. A D gene is named only where the DNA matches it firmly. A row's size may be missing; if present it is once, few, many or a size class.

12	-	TRBV2	TRBJ2-1	-	CASKTGLDEQFF	TGTGCCAGCAAGACAGGCCTTGATGAGCAGTTCTTC
16	-	TRBV9	TRBJ2-2	TRBD1	CASSTYRDRGRGELFF	TGTGCCAGCAGCACCTACCGGGACAGGGGGCGCGGGGAGCTGTTTTTT
13	-	TRBV29-1	TRBJ1-5	TRBD1	CSVGQRVGQPQHF	TGCAGCGTGGGACAGAGGGTGGGTCAGCCCCAGCATTTT
15	-	TRBV28	TRBJ1-1	-	CASIPSGVEDTEAFF	TGTGCCAGCATTCCGTCGGGGGTGGAGGACACTGAAGCTTTCTTT
14	-	TRBV25-1	TRBJ1-6	-	CASALGQGRSPLHF	TGTGCCAGCGCCCTGGGGCAGGGGCGATCACCCCTCCACTTT
12	-	TRBV5-1	TRBJ1-1	TRBD1	CASSLTGGSAFF	TGCGCCAGCAGCTTGACAGGGGGGTCGGCTTTCTTT
14	-	TRBV7-2	TRBJ1-5	-	CASSLEGGNQPQHF	TGTGCCAGCAGCTTAGAAGGGGGCAATCAGCCCCAGCATTTT
19	few	TRBV4-2	TRBJ2-4	-	CASSQDRDTSALSKNIQYF	TGTGCCAGCAGCCAAGATCGGGATACCAGCGCCCTATCCAAAAACATTCAGTACTTC
16	-	TRBV5-6	TRBJ1-1	TRBD1	CASSRDRGRDSTEAFF	TGTGCCAGCAGCCGGGACAGGGGGCGTGATAGCACTGAAGCTTTCTTT
16	-	TRBV24-1	TRBJ1-2	TRBD1	CATSDRQGAEVRGYTF	TGTGCCACCAGTGATAGACAGGGGGCGGAGGTCCGTGGCTACACCTTC
16	-	TRBV27	TRBJ2-3	TRBD1	CASKTGTAKSTDTQYF	TGTGCCAGCAAGACGGGGACAGCCAAAAGCACAGATACGCAGTATTTT
14	once	TRBV19	TRBJ2-3	TRBD1	CASSMDRGTDTQYF	TGTGCCAGTAGTATGGACAGGGGCACAGATACGCAGTATTTT
11	-	TRBV20-1	TRBJ2-7	-	CSAQGGYEQYF	TGCAGTGCTCAGGGGGGCTACGAGCAGTACTTC
16	-	TRBV11-2	TRBJ2-3	TRBD2	CASSISGRAEGDTQYF	TGTGCCAGCAGCATTAGCGGGAGGGCCGAAGGGGATACGCAGTATTTT
13	-	TRBV12-3/TRBV12-4	TRBJ1-1	-	CASSQRGGTEAFF	TGTGCCAGCAGTCAGAGGGGGGGCACTGAAGCTTTCTTT
14	-	TRBV19	TRBJ2-6	-	CATTLSSGANVLTF	TGTGCCACTACCCTGAGTTCTGGGGCCAACGTCCTGACTTTC
14	-	TRBV18	TRBJ2-7	-	CASSRGTGAYEQYF	TGTGCCAGCTCGCGCGGGACCGGGGCCTACGAGCAGTACTTC
14	-	TRBV11-2	TRBJ2-1	TRBD2	CASSLKLAGDEQFF	TGTGCCAGCAGCTTAAAACTAGCGGGAGATGAGCAGTTCTTC
14	few	TRBV7-8	TRBJ2-1	-	CASSCRERINEQFF	TGTGCCAGCAGCTGTAGGGAGAGGATCAATGAGCAGTTCTTC
14	-	TRBV3-1/TRBV3-2	TRBJ2-5	TRBD1	CASRRTGGEETQYF	TGTGCCAGCAGGCGGACAGGGGGCGAAGAGACCCAGTACTTC
13	-	TRBV19	TRBJ2-7	TRBD1	CASSAGGTYEQYF	TGTGCCAGCTCTGCAGGGGGTACCTACGAGCAGTACTTC
15	-	TRBV19	TRBJ1-4	-	CASSPQSGRGEKLFF	TGTGCCAGTAGTCCCCAGAGCGGGCGGGGTGAAAAACTGTTTTTT
15	few	TRBV3-1/TRBV3-2	TRBJ1-6	TRBD1	CASSQGGQGPSTLHF	TGTGCCAGCAGCCAAGGCGGACAGGGGCCCTCCACCCTCCACTTT
15	-	TRBV2	TRBJ2-1	TRBD2	CASSERGEGYNEQFF	TGTGCCAGCAGTGAACGGGGGGAGGGCTACAATGAGCAGTTCTTC
16	-	TRBV18	TRBJ1-5	TRBD1	CASSPGQGSRNQPQHF	TGTGCCAGCTCACCGGGACAGGGCTCCCGCAATCAGCCCCAGCATTTT
15	-	TRBV5-1	TRBJ2-3	TRBD1	CASSDPGQGPDTQYF	TGCGCCAGCAGCGATCCGGGACAGGGTCCAGATACGCAGTATTTT
17	-	TRBV11-3	TRBJ2-3	TRBD2	CASSLGLAGEGADTQYF	TGTGCCAGCAGCTTGGGACTAGCGGGAGAGGGAGCAGATACGCAGTATTTT
12	-	TRBV3-1/TRBV3-2	TRBJ2-5	-	CASSHLGETQYF	TGTGCCAGCAGCCACCTTGGCGAGACCCAGTACTTC
19	-	TRBV10-3	TRBJ2-3	TRBD2	CAISESVGTSGRTTDTQYF	TGTGCCATCAGTGAGTCAGTAGGGACTAGCGGGAGAACCACAGATACGCAGTATTTT
18	-	TRBV4-1	TRBJ2-5	-	CASSQGPKRQGREETQYF	TGCGCCAGCAGCCAAGGCCCCAAAAGGCAGGGCCGAGAAGAGACCCAGTACTTC
15	-	TRBV10-2	TRBJ1-4	-	CASSESGRGGEKLFF	TGCGCCAGCAGTGAGTCCGGCCGGGGGGGTGAAAAACTGTTTTTT
16	-	TRBV21-1	TRBJ2-6	-	CASTRSGRAGANVLTF	TGTGCCAGCACCAGGTCCGGCAGGGCTGGGGCCAACGTCCTGACTTTC
14	-	TRBV6-6	TRBJ2-4	TRBD1	CASSSRQGKNIQYF	TGTGCCAGCAGTTCGAGACAGGGAAAAAACATTCAGTACTTC
13	-	TRBV10-2	TRBJ2-5	-	CASSGGVGETQYF	TGCGCCAGCAGTGGGGGCGTCGGAGAGACCCAGTACTTC
12	-	TRBV30	TRBJ1-2	-	CAWSGGGYGYTF	TGTGCCTGGAGTGGAGGGGGCTATGGCTACACCTTC
18	-	TRBV7-2	TRBJ2-1	TRBD2	CASSLQGGLAGLYNEQFF	TGTGCCAGCAGCCTCCAGGGGGGACTAGCGGGTTTGTACAATGAGCAGTTCTTC
14	-	TRBV7-6	TRBJ2-1	TRBD2	CASSGSGEVNEQFF	TGTGCCAGCAGCGGTAGCGGGGAGGTTAATGAGCAGTTCTTC
17	-	TRBV7-9	TRBJ1-2	TRBD1	CASSLTGWTGGDYGYTF	TGTGCCAGCAGCCTTACCGGTTGGACAGGGGGAGACTATGGCTACACCTTC
17	few	TRBV19	TRBJ1-5	-	CASSIIRSTGSAQPQHF	TGTGCCAGTAGTATCATACGCAGCACAGGGTCAGCACAGCCCCAGCATTTT
16	-	TRBV5-1	TRBJ2-1	TRBD2	CASRLAPQASYNEQFF	TGCGCCAGCAGACTAGCGCCACAGGCGTCCTACAATGAGCAGTTCTTC
15	-	TRBV7-2	TRBJ2-4	TRBD2	CASSPRLAAKNIQYF	TGTGCCAGCAGCCCCCGACTAGCGGCCAAAAACATTCAGTACTTC